This TCR beta chain was profiled in a study of blood T cell repertoires in COVID-19. V dropped 2 bases and J dropped 6 bases, with 20 bases sitting between them. The CDR3 length is 16 residues. Germline CDR1 reads MGHRA; CDR2 reads YSYEKL. TCRdb's table, derived via immunoSEQ multiplex PCR, lists solely in-frame clones and lacks some. The sample has roughly 270,000 clones, roughly 85% seen once; the top ten hold 4% to 6%. The receptor comes from a man aged 50-60 years with active or convalescent COVID-19. The rearrangement uses TRBV4-1 and TRBJ2-7; TRBD1 is a possible D gene (5 bases). Sample: peripheral blood. In nucleotides, the CDR3 is TGCGCCAGCAGCCAATCCCCCGCAGGGATCGTCTCCGAGCAGTACTTC. It codes for CASSQSPAGIVSEQYF.